The rows below give T cell receptor beta chains drawn from one sample of a study of T cell clones after liver transplantation. The protocol was immunoSEQ multiplex PCR, while the TCRdb copy is restricted to in-frame clones and leaves out a portion. The table lists tens of thousands of clones, roughly 85% of them singletons. The material was CD4+ T cells from blood, obtained roughly 3.5 years after liver transplant. The receptors originated from a human patient who received a liver transplant. T cells may partly derive from the graft donor. Each CDR3 is given with its conserved first and last residue. Each record gives: clone size, V gene, D gene, J gene, CDR3 DNA, CDR3 protein. The D gene is left open where the match is weak. The size field is filled for only some rows; it gives once, few, many or a size class.

NA	TRBV7-2	TRBD1	TRBJ1-2	TGTGCCAGCAGCCACAGGGGGTCTTATGGCTACACCTTC	CASSHRGSYGYTF
NA	TRBV7-3	NA	TRBJ2-2	TGTGCCAGCAGCTTAAGCAGGGTGGGCACCGGGGAGCTGTTTTTT	CASSLSRVGTGELFF
NA	TRBV9	NA	TRBJ2-1	TGTGCCAGCAGCCCCTCCCCAGGGCGATTCTCCTACAATGAGCAGTTCTTC	CASSPSPGRFSYNEQFF
NA	TRBV5-4	TRBD1	TRBJ1-1	TGTGCCAGCACCTTAGGTACAGGGGCCTACACTGAAGCTTTCTTT	CASTLGTGAYTEAFF
NA	TRBV10-2	TRBD2	TRBJ2-1	TGCGCCAGCAGCGGATATAGCGGGAGCTCCTACAATGAGCAGTTCTTC	CASSGYSGSSYNEQFF
NA	TRBV7-2	NA	TRBJ1-4	TGTGCCAGCAGCACTCGGCTCAAACTGTTTTTT	CASSTRLKLFF
NA	TRBV2	TRBD1	TRBJ2-3	TGTGCCAGCCGTCGGGACAGGGACACAGATACGCAGTATTTT	CASRRDRDTDTQYF
NA	TRBV9	TRBD1	TRBJ2-2	TGTGCCAGCAGCGTCGGGACAGTGAACACCGGGGAGCTGTTTTTT	CASSVGTVNTGELFF
NA	TRBV6-5	NA	TRBJ2-7	TGTGCCAGCGGCCTTTTCTACGAGCAGTACTTC	CASGLFYEQYF
NA	TRBV5-1	NA	TRBJ2-7	TGCGCCAGCAGCTTGATTGGGAGCGGGTTCTCCTACGAGCAGTACTTC	CASSLIGSGFSYEQYF
NA	TRBV27	NA	TRBJ1-1	TGTGCCAGCAGTTTATATACTGGATCGGGTAGGAACACTGAAGCTTTCTTT	CASSLYTGSGRNTEAFF
NA	TRBV4-1	NA	TRBJ2-2	TGCGCCAGCAGCCAAGTAGTCGTGACATCCACCGGGGAGCTGTTTTTT	CASSQVVVTSTGELFF
NA	TRBV28	NA	TRBJ1-5	TGTGCCAGCAGTCTAGGCAGGTATAGCAATCAGCCCCAGCATTTT	CASSLGRYSNQPQHF
NA	TRBV28	NA	TRBJ1-4	TGTGCCAGCAGCAGAGTGTATAATGAAAAACTGTTTTTT	CASSRVYNEKLFF
NA	TRBV14	NA	TRBJ1-3	TGTGCCAGCAGGTACAGTGGTTCTGGAAACACCATATATTTT	CASRYSGSGNTIYF
NA	TRBV2	TRBD2	TRBJ2-5	TGTGCCACCTGCGGGGGGTGGGGAGAGACCCAGTACTTC	CATCGGWGETQYF
NA	TRBV5-6	NA	TRBJ1-1	TGTGCCAGCAGCTCTGGCAGGGTCTCAGGTAACACTGAAGCTTTCTTT	CASSSGRVSGNTEAFF
NA	TRBV11-2	NA	TRBJ2-7	TGTGCCAGCAGCCCGACATCCCCAGGACCCTACGAGCAGTACTTC	CASSPTSPGPYEQYF
NA	TRBV18	NA	TRBJ1-1	TGTGCCAGCTCACCAAGGGGAGGAATGAACACTGAAGCTTTCTTT	CASSPRGGMNTEAFF
few	TRBV11-2	NA	TRBJ2-1	TGTGCCAGCAGGTCCGAGGGCAGGGAGCAGTTCTTC	CASRSEGREQFF
NA	TRBV10-3	TRBD2	TRBJ2-5	TGTGCCATCAGTGCGGCTAGCGGAAGATACCAAGAGACCCAGTACTTC	CAISAASGRYQETQYF
few	TRBV27	NA	TRBJ2-3	TGTGCCAGCAGTTTATTATCCGGGAGTGGACCAGATACGCAGTATTTT	CASSLLSGSGPDTQYF
NA	TRBV29-1	NA	TRBJ2-7	TGCAGCGTTGGGGGGGACCGAGACGAGCAGTACTTC	CSVGGDRDEQYF
NA	TRBV7-2	NA	TRBJ1-5	TGTGCCAGCAGCTTAGCAGGGGCGGGTAGCAATCAGCCCCAGCATTTT	CASSLAGAGSNQPQHF
NA	TRBV18	NA	TRBJ2-2	TGTGCCAGCTACTATAGGGACGTTAACACCGGGGAGCTGTTTTTT	CASYYRDVNTGELFF
NA	TRBV28	TRBD2	TRBJ2-3	TGTGCCAGCAGTTTATGGACTAGCGGGAGTGGGACAGATACGCAGTATTTT	CASSLWTSGSGTDTQYF
NA	TRBV7-9	NA	TRBJ1-1	TGTGCCAGCAGCTTAGCTGTGGGGAGGGGTACTGAAGCTTTCTTT	CASSLAVGRGTEAFF
NA	TRBV14	NA	TRBJ2-2	TGTGCCAGCAGCCCCAGCCGCGGGGAGCTGTTTTTT	CASSPSRGELFF
NA	TRBV7-2	NA	TRBJ1-2	TGTGCCAGCAGCTTAGTTGTCCAGGGAGGAGCTGGCTACACCTTC	CASSLVVQGGAGYTF
NA	TRBV5-1	NA	TRBJ2-3	TGCGCCAGCAGCTTGGCCCTAGGGGTTTACAGTACGCAGTATTTT	CASSLALGVYSTQYF
NA	TRBV7-2	NA	TRBJ1-2	TGTGCCAGCAGCTCGGGAACACTCTATGGCTACACCTTC	CASSSGTLYGYTF
NA	TRBV2	NA	TRBJ2-3	TGTGCCAGCAGTGATAGGGGGGGCGCAGATACGCAGTATTTT	CASSDRGGADTQYF
NA	TRBV7-8	TRBD1	TRBJ1-2	TGTGCCAGCAGCCATGGACAGGGGGTCGGCTACACCTTC	CASSHGQGVGYTF
NA	TRBV11-2	NA	TRBJ2-2	TGTGCCAGCAGCTTGACGGGGGCGAACACCGGGGAGCTGTTTTTT	CASSLTGANTGELFF
NA	TRBV7-9	NA	TRBJ2-1	TGTGCCAGCAGCTTAGCGGACCCGAAAACATTGAATGAGCAGTTCTTC	CASSLADPKTLNEQFF
NA	TRBV5-4	NA	TRBJ1-1	TGTGCCAGCAGCGACCTTTCTTATGCAGGGGACACTGAAGCTTTCTTT	CASSDLSYAGDTEAFF
NA	TRBV7-3	TRBD1	TRBJ2-2	TGTGCCAGCAGCTTAAAGGAGCGCAGGGGGCTGGGCGGGGAGCTGTTTTTT	CASSLKERRGLGGELFF
NA	TRBV5-4	NA	TRBJ1-1	TGTGCCAGCAGCTTCGGTAAGAACACTGAAGCTTTCTTT	CASSFGKNTEAFF
NA	TRBV7-2	TRBD2	TRBJ2-7	TGTGCCAGCAGCCCCCGGGGGGGGTACGAGCAGTACTTC	CASSPRGGYEQYF
NA	TRBV6-5	NA	TRBJ1-2	TGTGCCAGCAGTTACAGGGGGACATCGTATGGATCTTACACCTTC	CASSYRGTSYGSYTF
NA	TRBV7-9	TRBD1	TRBJ1-1	TGTGCCAGCAGCCCTAACAGGGGGGGTAGCACTGAAGCTTTCTTT	CASSPNRGGSTEAFF
NA	TRBV7-9	TRBD1	TRBJ1-1	TGTGCCAGCAGCTGGAAAGGACAGGGGTACACTGAAGCTTTCTTT	CASSWKGQGYTEAFF
NA	TRBV4-3	TRBD2	TRBJ2-3	TGCGCCAGCAGCCACCTAGCGGGAGGGCCAGATACGCAGTATTTT	CASSHLAGGPDTQYF
NA	TRBV28	NA	TRBJ2-7	TGTGCCAGCAGCCGGACGAGCTACGAGCAGTACTTC	CASSRTSYEQYF
NA	TRBV5-4	NA	TRBJ2-3	TGTGCCAGCAGCTTTGGGACTGGCACAGATACGCAGTATTTT	CASSFGTGTDTQYF
NA	TRBV7-3	TRBD2	TRBJ2-1	TGTGCCAGCAGCCTATCCGGGACTAGCGGGAGTTTCTCCTACAATGAGCAGTTCTTC	CASSLSGTSGSFSYNEQFF
NA	TRBV4-1	TRBD1	TRBJ2-3	TGCGCCAGCAGCCACGGGACAGGGGTAGATACGCAGTATTTT	CASSHGTGVDTQYF
NA	TRBV6-6	NA	TRBJ2-1	TGTGCCAGCAGGTCCTACAATGAGCAGTTCTTC	CASRSYNEQFF
few	TRBV30	NA	TRBJ2-2	TGTGCCTGGAGTGAAGGGTGGATGCGGTCTAACACCGGGGAGCTGTTTTTT	CAWSEGWMRSNTGELFF
NA	TRBV6-5	NA	TRBJ2-3	TGTGCCAGCAGTCCCACGGCAGGCTATGCAGATACGCAGTATTTT	CASSPTAGYADTQYF
NA	TRBV11-3	NA	TRBJ2-2	TGTGCCAGCAGCTTGGGCAGAACGAACACCGGGGAGCTGTTTTTT	CASSLGRTNTGELFF
NA	TRBV18	NA	TRBJ2-1	TGTGCCAGCTCACCTTATTCTCGGAGCGAGGGTGAGCAGTTCTTC	CASSPYSRSEGEQFF
NA	TRBV27	NA	TRBJ1-5	TGTGCCAGCAGACTAGAGGGCAATCAGCCCCAGCATTTT	CASRLEGNQPQHF
NA	TRBV10-3	NA	TRBJ1-5	TGTGCCATCAGTCCGGACAGCCTCAATCAGCCCCAGCATTTT	CAISPDSLNQPQHF
NA	TRBV25-1	NA	TRBJ2-1	TGTGCCACCTCTATTCACGGGAGCTCCTACAATGAGCAGTTCTTC	CATSIHGSSYNEQFF
few	TRBV11-2	NA	TRBJ2-1	TGTGCCAGCAGCTTAGTCCCCCTCGTCCTGTACAATGAGCAGTTCTTC	CASSLVPLVLYNEQFF